This T cell receptor (beta chain) was identified during a study of blood T cells in healthy people across ages. As for the study in general: The template switching approach captured approximately one barcoded beta molecule for every two T cells. General observations from the study: Naive T cell percentage strongly correlated with TCR beta diversity. Higher diversity, along with more naive CD4+ cells, distinguished long-lived donors from aged donors.

The use of a sample-barcoded 5' primer and a J-beta primer mix characterized a second PCR of roughly 7 to 12 cycles. TCRdb independently ran MiXCR on the 5' RACE reads; one entry per CDR3 protein. The profile shows about 940,000 distinct CDR3 sequences, 48% of them singletons. Turning to this clonotype: Its antigen remains unidentified. Relative to the germline gene, one junction end is altered; a read error may explain this.

This CDR3 is built from 13 residues. Germline CDR1 and CDR2: SEHNR and FQNEAQ (reference sequence). The V and J genes are TRBV7-9 and TRBJ2-3; possible D gene TRBD2, 6 bases. The sample consisted of blood. This sequence originates from a man under 40 in good health. The DNA of the CDR3 is TGTACCAGCAGCTGGGGGAGGTCAGATACGCAGTATTTT. It specifies CTSSWGRSDTQYF. The complete variable domain, with remaining parts taken from reference TRBV7-9 and TRBJ2-3, reads DTGVSQNPRHKITKRGQNVTFRCDPISEHNRLYWYRQTLGQGPEFLTYFQNEAQLEKSRLLSDRFSAERPKGSFSTLEIQRTEQGDSAMYLCTSSWGRSDTQYFGPGTRLTVL.